These 19 T cell receptor beta chains were all obtained from the same sample, sequenced in a study of shared clonotypes between healthy human individuals (dated by TCRdb to the early 2020s). Libraries were constructed by the immunoSEQ multiplex PCR assay. Imported from immuneACCESS, the table was reduced by TCRdb to in-frame sequences with V and J called. These copies leave out some clones; in studies compared against another copy, an unresolved V gene accounts for under half, and the cause of the remainder is not known. The sample table records some 1,900,000 clones; about 94% of these occur just once. Of the sample, 1.2% falls within the top ten clones. For the CD8 naive samples, CD45RO-negative cells were positively selected for CCR7, yielding a CD45RA+CCR7+ population from which TemRA cells were excluded. The sequenced sample was naive CD8+ T cells sorted from blood. Read against the paper, the sample's cell subset or site label means: CD45RA+CCR7+. All receptors derive from a man between 18 and 29 years old in good health.

The rearrangement joins TRBV13 to TRBJ2-7; D may be TRBD2 (5 bases). CDR1 is PRHDT and CDR2 is FYEKMQ in the germline V gene (reference sequence). The CDR3 totals 15 residues. V dropped 5 bases and J dropped 3 bases, with 17 bases sitting between them. CDR3 sequence (DNA): TGTGCCAGCAGCCCCTACGGATCCGGGGACTACGAGCAGTACTTC. Protein: CASSPYGSGDYEQYF.

The genes are TRBV9 and TRBJ2-7; perhaps TRBD1 as D (6 bases). V was trimmed by 0 bases and J by 2 bases, leaving 12 bases between them. The CDR3 totals 15 residues. CDR1 and CDR2 (germline): SGDLS, YYNGEE. CDR3 DNA sequence: TGTGCCAGCAGCGTAGGGATAGGGGGAACCTACGAGCAGTACTTC. It encodes CASSVGIGGTYEQYF.

The chain combines TRBV27 with TRBJ2-3; the match to TRBD1 covers 7 bases. Germline V lookup: CDR1 MNHEY, CDR2 SMNVEV (reference sequence). The CDR3 has 16 residues. V lost 2 bases, J lost 2 bases, and 7 bases stayed unmatched. In DNA, the CDR3 is TGTGCCAGCAGTTTAAGCTCGGGACAGTACACAGATACGCAGTATTTT. It encodes CASSLSSGQYTDTQYF.

The chain carries TRBV29-1 and TRBJ2-7, with unresolved D. Germline loops: CDR1 SQVTM, CDR2 ANQGSEA. V lost 2 bases and J 4 bases, leaving 9 bases between the germline ends. The CDR3 is 12 amino acids. In DNA form, the CDR3 reads TGCAGCGTTGAAATTGTGGGGTACGAGCAGTACTTC. Translation: CSVEIVGYEQYF.

The genes are TRBV27 and TRBJ2-7; 10 bases agree with TRBD1. The V gene's germline CDR1 is MNHEY and CDR2 SMNVEV (reference sequence). The V segment lost 4 bases and the J segment 8 bases; nucleotides outside the gene matches: 8. The CDR3 runs 14 residues. The CDR3 reads CASSSRDRGPKQYF. CDR3 coding DNA: TGTGCCAGCAGTTCCCGGGACAGGGGTCCTAAGCAGTACTTC.

CDR3 protein: CASSLTGRNQPQHF. The CDR3 nucleotides are TGTGCCAGCAGCCTGACAGGGCGGAATCAGCCCCAGCATTTT. V is TRBV11-2 and J is TRBJ1-5; 7 bases are a match to TRBD1. After removal of 5 bases from V and 4 bases from J, the junction contained 5 bases not matched to a gene. This CDR3 is built from 14 residues. Germline V CDR1 and CDR2: SGHAT, FQNNGV. Using reference TRBV11-2 and TRBJ1-5 for the parts outside the CDR3, the full variable domain is EAGVAQSPRYKIIEKRQSVAFWCNPISGHATLYWYQQILGQGPKLLIQFQNNGVVDDSQLPKDRFSAERLKGVDSTLKIQPAKLEDSAVYLCASSLTGRNQPQHFGDGTRLSIL.

This chain joins TRBV14 and TRBJ2-7; unclear D gene. Trimming took 0 bases from V and 5 from J, leaving 8 bases between them. The CDR3 has 13 amino acids. From germline, CDR1 is SGHDN and CDR2 FVKESK. The CDR3 bases are TGTGCCAGCAGCCAAGATTGGGCAGACGAGCAGTACTTC. Translating it yields CASSQDWADEQYF.

This CDR3 is CASSLAHGQEGTQYF. As DNA, the CDR3 is TGTGCCAGCAGCCTGGCTCACGGGCAGGAGGGGACCCAGTACTTC. The rearrangement links TRBV7-9 to TRBJ2-5; the D gene is possibly TRBD2 (6 bases). The length of the CDR3 is 15 residues. Looked up from germline, CDR1 is SEHNR and CDR2 is FQNEAQ (reference sequence). Deletions cut 5 bases from V and 7 bases from J, with 20 bases between.

J is TRBJ2-7 and V is TRBV28; TRBD1 aligns across 10 bases. In germline, CDR1 is MDHEN, CDR2 SYDVKM. There are 13 residues in the CDR3. Trimming at V came to 8 bases and at J to 6 bases, leaving 7 bases not matched to a gene. CDR3 bases: TGTGCCAGCGTCGACAGGGGGCTGTCCGAGCAGTACTTC. This encodes CASVDRGLSEQYF.

The chain carries TRBV28 and TRBJ2-7, with 8 nucleotides matching TRBD2. Trimming cost V 3 bases and J 1 base; bases outside gene matches: 11. CDR3 length equals 17 residues. The germline gives CDR1 MDHEN, CDR2 SYDVKM. CDR3 sequence (DNA): TGTGCCAGCAGTTTTCAAACCTCGGGGGGGCATTCCTACGAGCAGTACTTC. Translation gives CASSFQTSGGHSYEQYF. The full variable domain, its missing parts supplied by reference TRBV28 and TRBJ2-7, is DVKVTQSSRYLVKRTGEKVFLECVQDMDHENMFWYRQDPGLGLRLIYFSYDVKMKEKGDIPEGYSVSREKKERFSLILESASTNQTSMYLCASSFQTSGGHSYEQYFGPGTRLTVT.

The V gene is TRBV6-5, the J gene TRBJ2-7, with a tentative D call TRBD2 (6 bases). Trimming shortened V by 8 bases and J by 4 bases, and 18 bases separated the two germline ends. CDR3 size: 14 residues. Germline loops: CDR1 MNHEY, CDR2 SVGAGI. CDR3 in amino acids: CASPRVGEVYEQYF. CDR3 nucleotide sequence: TGTGCCAGCCCCCGGGTGGGGGAGGTATACGAGCAGTACTTC.

V gene TRBV30 combines with J gene TRBJ2-7; D may be TRBD1 (6 bases). Trimming removed 6 bases from V and 6 bases from J, with 15 bases in between. CDR3 length: 12 residues. Looked up from germline, CDR1 is GTSNPN and CDR2 is SVGIG (reference sequence). Written as DNA, the CDR3 is TGTGCCTGTTCGGGCAGGGGATTCGAGCAGTACTTC. It specifies CACSGRGFEQYF.

J is TRBJ2-5 and V is TRBV27; TRBD2 agrees at 8 bases. The CDR3 contains 15 residues. CDR1 is MNHEY, CDR2 SMNVEV, per germline (reference sequence). V lost 2 bases to trimming and J lost 1 base; unmatched junction nucleotides: 3. The DNA for the CDR3 is TGTGCCAGCAGTTTAACTAGCGGAGTCCAAGAGACCCAGTACTTC. It specifies CASSLTSGVQETQYF.

The chain is built from TRBV29-1 and TRBJ2-7, with TRBD2 matching 11 bases. V lost 7 bases to trimming and J lost 1 base; unmatched junction nucleotides: 15. The CDR3 has 17 residues. Germline lookup yields CDR1 SQVTM and CDR2 ANQGSEA. CDR3 sequence reads: CSAGAWTSGPQSYEQYF. CDR3 bases: TGCAGCGCAGGCGCGTGGACTAGCGGGCCTCAATCCTACGAGCAGTACTTC.

This chain connects TRBV28 to TRBJ2-2; weak D call: TRBD1 (7 bases). Between the trimmed V and J ends, which lost 4 bases and 6 bases, there was a span of 12 bases. Germline-derived CDR1 and CDR2 are MDHEN and SYDVKM. The CDR3 is made up of 14 amino acids. The CDR3 DNA sequence: TGTGCCAGCAGTTACAGGGGAGGCGCCGGGGAGCTGTTTTTT. Protein product: CASSYRGGAGELFF.

V is TRBV27 and J is TRBJ2-7; a weak D match, TRBD1 (6 bases). The germline V gene has CDR1 MNHEY and CDR2 SMNVEV (reference sequence). The CDR3 covers 15 residues. V lost 8 bases and J 2 bases, leaving 19 bases between the germline ends. Here the CDR3 DNA reads TGTGCCAGCGGCCTCACAGGGCGGAGCACCTACGAGCAGTACTTC. It translates to CASGLTGRSTYEQYF.

V gene TRBV10-1 combines with J gene TRBJ1-6; the D gene is possibly TRBD1 (5 bases). The ends were cut back, 6 bases at V and 7 bases at J, with 10 bases in the middle. The CDR3 is 13 amino acids. Per the germline V gene, CDR1 is WNHNN and CDR2 is SYGVQD (reference sequence). The CDR3 DNA follows: TGCGCCAGCAGGCCCGGGGGGAATTCACCCCTCCACTTT. Its translation: CASRPGGNSPLHF.

The gene calls are TRBV7-9 and TRBJ2-7; D may match TRBD1 or TRBD2 (5 bases each). V gave up 1 base and J gave up 0 bases, with 13 bases separating them. Per the germline V gene, CDR1 is SEHNR and CDR2 is FQNEAQ (reference sequence). The CDR3 is 16 amino acids. The CDR3: CASSLGGRLSSYEQYF. In DNA, the CDR3 is TGTGCCAGCAGCTTAGGGGGACGTCTTAGCTCCTACGAGCAGTACTTC.

In regard to this clone: The identical CDR3 is also encoded by other nucleotide sequences in the sample. The rearrangement uses TRBV6-1 and TRBJ2-7; TRBD1 might be the D (6 bases). Trimming left V 3 bases short and J 3 bases short, with 9 bases between. The CDR3 totals 13 residues. Germline CDR1 is MNHNS and CDR2 is SASEGT. The CDR3 DNA sequence: TGTGCCAGCAGTGAGCGAGGGGGCTACGAGCAGTACTTC. Translation: CASSERGGYEQYF.